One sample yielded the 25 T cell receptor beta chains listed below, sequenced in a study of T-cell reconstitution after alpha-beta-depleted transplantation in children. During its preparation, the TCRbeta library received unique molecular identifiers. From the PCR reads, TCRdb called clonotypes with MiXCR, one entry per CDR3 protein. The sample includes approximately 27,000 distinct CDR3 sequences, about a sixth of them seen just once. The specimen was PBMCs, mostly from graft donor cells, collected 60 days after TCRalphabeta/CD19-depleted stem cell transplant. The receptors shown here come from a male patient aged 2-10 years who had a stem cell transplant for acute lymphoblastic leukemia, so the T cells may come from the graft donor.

CDR3 sequence: CASSRTSGSRNEQFF. The CDR3 DNA follows: TGTGCCAGCAGCCGGACTAGCGGGAGTCGTAATGAGCAGTTCTTC. The rearrangement links TRBV6-1 to TRBJ2-1, with TRBD2 identical over 13 bases. The ends lost 6 bases at V and 7 bases at J; junction bases unmatched: 6. CDR1 and CDR2 (germline): MNHNS, SASEGT. There are 15 residues in the CDR3.

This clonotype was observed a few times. The CDR3 bases are TGTGCCAGCAGCTCTTGGGGTAGGTCCGAGCAGTACTTC. It yields the protein CASSSWGRSEQYF. The gene calls are TRBV5-5 and TRBJ2-7; no clear D gene. Germline loops: CDR1 SGHKS, CDR2 YYEKEE (reference sequence). V shed 3 bases and J shed 6 bases, with 13 bases lying between them. This CDR3 contains 13 residues. Full variable domain (missing parts from reference TRBV5-5 and TRBJ2-7): DAGVTQSPTHLIKTRGQQVTLRCSPISGHKSVSWYQQVLGQGPQFIFQYYEKEERGRGNFPDRFSARQFPNYSSELNVNALLLGDSALYLCASSSWGRSEQYFGPGTRLTVT.

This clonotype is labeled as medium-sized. Here the CDR3 reads CASRPGQGGHGYTF. Here the CDR3 DNA reads TGCGCCAGCAGACCGGGACAGGGAGGCCATGGCTACACCTTC. The chain is built from TRBV5-1 and TRBJ1-2, with 9 bases aligning to TRBD1. Trimming removed 5 bases from V and 6 bases from J; junction bases left unmatched: 8. Germline CDR1 SGHRS, CDR2 YFSETQ. The CDR3 length is 14 residues.

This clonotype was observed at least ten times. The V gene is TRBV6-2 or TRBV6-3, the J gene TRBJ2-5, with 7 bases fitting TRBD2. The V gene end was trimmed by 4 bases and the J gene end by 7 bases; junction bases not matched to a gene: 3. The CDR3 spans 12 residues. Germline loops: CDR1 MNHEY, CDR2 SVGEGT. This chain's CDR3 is CASSSSGTTQYF. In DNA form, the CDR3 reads TGTGCCAGCAGTTCTAGCGGAACGACCCAGTACTTC.

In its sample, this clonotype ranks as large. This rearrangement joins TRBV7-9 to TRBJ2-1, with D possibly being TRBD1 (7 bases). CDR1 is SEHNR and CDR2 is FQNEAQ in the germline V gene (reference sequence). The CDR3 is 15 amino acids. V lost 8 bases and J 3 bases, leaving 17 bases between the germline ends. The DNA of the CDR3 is TGTGCCAGCCTAGGAGGGGGCGTTAGCTACAATGAGCAGTTCTTC. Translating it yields CASLGGGVSYNEQFF.

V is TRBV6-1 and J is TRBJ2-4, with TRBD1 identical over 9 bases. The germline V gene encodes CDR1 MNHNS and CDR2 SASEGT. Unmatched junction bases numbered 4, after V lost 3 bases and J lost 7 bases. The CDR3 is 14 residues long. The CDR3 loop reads CASSEGQGANIQYF. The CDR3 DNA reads TGTGCCAGCAGTGAGGGACAGGGAGCGAACATTCAGTACTTC.

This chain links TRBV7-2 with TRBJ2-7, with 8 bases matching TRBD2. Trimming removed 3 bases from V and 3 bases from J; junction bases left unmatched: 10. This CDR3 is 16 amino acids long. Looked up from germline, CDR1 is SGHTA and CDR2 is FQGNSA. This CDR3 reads CASSLGWRGAGYEQYF. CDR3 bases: TGTGCCAGCAGCTTGGGATGGCGGGGGGCAGGCTACGAGCAGTACTTC.

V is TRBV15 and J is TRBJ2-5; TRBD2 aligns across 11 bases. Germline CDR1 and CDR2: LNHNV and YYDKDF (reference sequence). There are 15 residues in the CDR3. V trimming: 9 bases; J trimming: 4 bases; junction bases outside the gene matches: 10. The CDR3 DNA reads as TGTGCCACACAAAAAGAACTAGCGGGAGTAGAGACCCAGTACTTC. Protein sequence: CATQKELAGVETQYF.

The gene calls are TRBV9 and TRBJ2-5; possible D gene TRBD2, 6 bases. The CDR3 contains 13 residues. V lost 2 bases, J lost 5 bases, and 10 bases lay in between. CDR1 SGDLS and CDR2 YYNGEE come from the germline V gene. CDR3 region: CASSVGGFETQYF. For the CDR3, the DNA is TGTGCCAGCAGCGTCGGAGGGTTTGAGACCCAGTACTTC.

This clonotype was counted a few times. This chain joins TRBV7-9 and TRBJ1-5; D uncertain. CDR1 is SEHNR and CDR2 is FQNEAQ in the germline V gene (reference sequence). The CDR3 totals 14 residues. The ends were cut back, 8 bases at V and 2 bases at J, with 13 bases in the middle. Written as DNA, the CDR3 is TGTGCCAGCGGAAACCCTGGGGGCAATCAGCCCCAGCATTTT. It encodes CASGNPGGNQPQHF.

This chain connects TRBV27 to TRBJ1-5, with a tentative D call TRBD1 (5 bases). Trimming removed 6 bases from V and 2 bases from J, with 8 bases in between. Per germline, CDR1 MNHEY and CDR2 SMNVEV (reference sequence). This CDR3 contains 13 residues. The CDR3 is CASSDRRNQPQHF. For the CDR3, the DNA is TGTGCCAGCAGCGACAGACGCAATCAGCCCCAGCATTTT.

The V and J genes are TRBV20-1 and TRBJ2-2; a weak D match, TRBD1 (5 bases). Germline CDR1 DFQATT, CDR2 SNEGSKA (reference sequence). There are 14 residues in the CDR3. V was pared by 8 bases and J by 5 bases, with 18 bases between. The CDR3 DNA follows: TGCAGTCGTCATGGGGAAGGGGAAACCGGGGAGCTGTTTTTT. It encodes CSRHGEGETGELFF.

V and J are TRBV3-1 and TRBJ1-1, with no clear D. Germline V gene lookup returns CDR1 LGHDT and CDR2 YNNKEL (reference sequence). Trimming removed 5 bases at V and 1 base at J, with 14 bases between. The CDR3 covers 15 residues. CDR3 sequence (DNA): TGTGCCAGCAGCTCGCCCACGACGGGGAACACTGAAGCTTTCTTT. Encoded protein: CASSSPTTGNTEAFF.

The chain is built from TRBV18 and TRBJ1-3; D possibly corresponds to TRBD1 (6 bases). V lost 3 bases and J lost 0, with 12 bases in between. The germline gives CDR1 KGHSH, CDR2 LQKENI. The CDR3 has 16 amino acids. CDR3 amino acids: CASSPFRGRSGNTIYF. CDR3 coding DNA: TGTGCCAGCTCACCGTTCAGGGGCCGCTCTGGAAACACCATATATTTT.

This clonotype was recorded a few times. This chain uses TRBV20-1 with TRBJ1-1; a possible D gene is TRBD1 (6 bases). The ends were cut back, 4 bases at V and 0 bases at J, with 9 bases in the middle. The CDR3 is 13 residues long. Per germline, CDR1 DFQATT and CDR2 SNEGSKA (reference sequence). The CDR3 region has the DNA TGCAGTGCTACAGGACAGATGAACACTGAAGCTTTCTTT. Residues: CSATGQMNTEAFF.

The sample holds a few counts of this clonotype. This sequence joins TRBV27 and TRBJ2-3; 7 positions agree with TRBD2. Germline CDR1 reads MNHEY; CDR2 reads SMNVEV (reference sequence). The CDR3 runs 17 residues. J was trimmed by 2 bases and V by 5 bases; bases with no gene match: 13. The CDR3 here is CASSTSGRSWFTDTQYF. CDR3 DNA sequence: TGTGCCAGCAGTACCTCCGGGAGGTCCTGGTTCACAGATACGCAGTATTTT.

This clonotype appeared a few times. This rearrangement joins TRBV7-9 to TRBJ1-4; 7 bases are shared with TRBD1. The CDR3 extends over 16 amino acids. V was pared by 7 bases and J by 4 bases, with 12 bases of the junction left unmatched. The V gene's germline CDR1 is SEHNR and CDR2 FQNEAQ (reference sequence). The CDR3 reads CASTKGDRVFNEKLFF. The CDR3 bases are TGTGCCAGCACAAAGGGGGACAGAGTCTTTAATGAAAAACTGTTTTTT.

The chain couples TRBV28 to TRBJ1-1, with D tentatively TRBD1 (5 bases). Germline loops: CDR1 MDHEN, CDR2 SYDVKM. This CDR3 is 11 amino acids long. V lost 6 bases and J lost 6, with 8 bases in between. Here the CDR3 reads CASRAGPEAFF. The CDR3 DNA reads TGTGCCAGCAGGGCAGGGCCTGAAGCTTTCTTT.

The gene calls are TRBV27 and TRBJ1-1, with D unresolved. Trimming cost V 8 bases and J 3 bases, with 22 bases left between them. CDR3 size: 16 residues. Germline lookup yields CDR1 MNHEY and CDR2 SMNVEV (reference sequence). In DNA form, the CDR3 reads TGTGCCAGCTCCCCCCTCAGTGCGGGGTGGGACACTGAAGCTTTCTTT. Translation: CASSPLSAGWDTEAFF.

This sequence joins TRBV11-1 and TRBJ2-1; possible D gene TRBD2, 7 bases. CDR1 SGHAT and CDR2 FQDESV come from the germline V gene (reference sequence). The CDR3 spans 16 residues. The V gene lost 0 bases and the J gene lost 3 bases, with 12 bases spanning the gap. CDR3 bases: TGTGCCAGCAGCTTAGCGCGGGGGCCGTTCTACAATGAGCAGTTCTTC. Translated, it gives CASSLARGPFYNEQFF.

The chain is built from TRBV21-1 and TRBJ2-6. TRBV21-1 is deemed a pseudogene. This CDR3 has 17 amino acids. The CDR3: CASSKDTILSGANVLTF. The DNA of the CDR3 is TGTGCCAGCAGCAAAGATACCATCCTCTCTGGGGCCAACGTCCTGACTTTC.

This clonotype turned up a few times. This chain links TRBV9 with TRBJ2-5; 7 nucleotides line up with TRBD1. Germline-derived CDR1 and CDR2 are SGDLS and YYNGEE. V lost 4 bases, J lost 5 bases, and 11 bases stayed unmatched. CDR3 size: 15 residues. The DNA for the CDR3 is TGTGCCAGCAGCCGCTACGACAGGGTTCGGGAGACCCAGTACTTC. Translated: CASSRYDRVRETQYF. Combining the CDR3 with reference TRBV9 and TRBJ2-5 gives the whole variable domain DSGVTQTPKHLITATGQRVTLRCSPRSGDLSVYWYQQSLDQGLQFLIQYYNGEERAKGNILERFSAQQFPDLHSELNLSSLELGDSALYFCASSRYDRVRETQYFGPGTRLLVL.

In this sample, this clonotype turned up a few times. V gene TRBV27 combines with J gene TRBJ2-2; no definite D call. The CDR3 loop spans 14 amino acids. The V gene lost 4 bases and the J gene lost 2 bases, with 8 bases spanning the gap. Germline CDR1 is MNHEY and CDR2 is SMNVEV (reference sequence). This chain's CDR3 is CASSSFLNTGELFF. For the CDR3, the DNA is TGTGCCAGCAGTTCTTTTTTAAACACCGGGGAGCTGTTTTTT.

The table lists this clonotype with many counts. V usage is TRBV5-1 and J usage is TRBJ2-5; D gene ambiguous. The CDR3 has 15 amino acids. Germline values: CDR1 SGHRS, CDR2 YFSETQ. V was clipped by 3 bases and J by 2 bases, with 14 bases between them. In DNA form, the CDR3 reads TGCGCCAGCAGCTCGCTCCGCACACCTCAAGAGACCCAGTACTTC. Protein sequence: CASSSLRTPQETQYF.

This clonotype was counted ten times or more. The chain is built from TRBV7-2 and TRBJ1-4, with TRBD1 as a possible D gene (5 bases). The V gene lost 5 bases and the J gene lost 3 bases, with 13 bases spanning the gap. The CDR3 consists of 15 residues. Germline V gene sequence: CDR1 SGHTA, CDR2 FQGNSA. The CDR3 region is CASSAGTAPNEKLFF. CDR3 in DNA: TGTGCCAGCAGCGCAGGGACGGCTCCTAATGAAAAACTGTTTTTT.